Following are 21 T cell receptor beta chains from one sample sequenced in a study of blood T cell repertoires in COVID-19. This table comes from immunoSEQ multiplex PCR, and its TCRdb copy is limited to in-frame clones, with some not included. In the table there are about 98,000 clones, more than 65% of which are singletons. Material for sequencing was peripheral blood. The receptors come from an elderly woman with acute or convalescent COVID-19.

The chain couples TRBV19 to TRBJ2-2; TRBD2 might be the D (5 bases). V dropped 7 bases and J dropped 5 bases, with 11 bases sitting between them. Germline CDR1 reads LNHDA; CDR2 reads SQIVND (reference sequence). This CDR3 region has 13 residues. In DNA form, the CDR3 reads TGTGCCAGTAAACAAAGGACTACCGGGGAGCTGTTTTTT. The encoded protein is CASKQRTTGELFF.

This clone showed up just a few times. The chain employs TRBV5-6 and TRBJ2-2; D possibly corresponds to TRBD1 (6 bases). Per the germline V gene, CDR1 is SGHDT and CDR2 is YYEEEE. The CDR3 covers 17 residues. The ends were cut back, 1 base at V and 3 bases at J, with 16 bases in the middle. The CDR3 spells CASSLLGAGKDTGELFF. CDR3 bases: TGTGCCAGCAGCTTGTTGGGGGCGGGTAAGGACACCGGGGAGCTGTTTTTT. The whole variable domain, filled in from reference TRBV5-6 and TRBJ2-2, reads DAGVTQSPTHLIKTRGQQVTLRCSPKSGHDTVSWYQQALGQGPQFIFQYYEEEERQRGNFPDRFSGHQFPNYSSELNVNALLLGDSALYLCASSLLGAGKDTGELFFGEGSRLTVL.

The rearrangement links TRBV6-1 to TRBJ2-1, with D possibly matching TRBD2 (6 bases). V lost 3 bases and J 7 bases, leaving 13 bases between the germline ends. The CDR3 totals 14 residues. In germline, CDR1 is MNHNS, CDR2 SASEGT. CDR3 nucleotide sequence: TGTGCCAGCAGTGAGTCTTGGCGGGGTAATGAGCAGTTCTTC. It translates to CASSESWRGNEQFF.

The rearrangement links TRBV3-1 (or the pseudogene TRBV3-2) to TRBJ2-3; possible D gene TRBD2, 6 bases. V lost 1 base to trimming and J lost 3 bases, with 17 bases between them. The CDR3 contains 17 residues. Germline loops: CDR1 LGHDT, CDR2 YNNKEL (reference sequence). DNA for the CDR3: TGTGCCAGCAGCCAAGGGGCGGCGGGGACGGGGACAGATACGCAGTATTTT. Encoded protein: CASSQGAAGTGTDTQYF.

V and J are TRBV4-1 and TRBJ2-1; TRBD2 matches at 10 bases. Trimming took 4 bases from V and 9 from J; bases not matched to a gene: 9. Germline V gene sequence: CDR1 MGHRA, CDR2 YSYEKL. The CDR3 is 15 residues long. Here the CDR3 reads CASSPIERGGIEQFF. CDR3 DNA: TGCGCCAGCAGCCCCATAGAGCGGGGGGGCATTGAGCAGTTCTTC.

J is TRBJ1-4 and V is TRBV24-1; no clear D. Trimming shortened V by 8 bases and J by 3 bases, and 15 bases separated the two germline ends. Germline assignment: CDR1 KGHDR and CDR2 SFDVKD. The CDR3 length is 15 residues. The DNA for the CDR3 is TGTGCCACCATCCCTCTAGCCCGACCTAATGAAAAACTGTTTTTT. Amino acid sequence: CATIPLARPNEKLFF.

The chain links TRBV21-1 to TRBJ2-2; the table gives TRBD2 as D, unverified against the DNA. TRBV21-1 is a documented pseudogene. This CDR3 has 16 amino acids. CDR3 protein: CASSKVEREHTGELFF. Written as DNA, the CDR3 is TGTGCCAGCAGCAAAGTTGAAAGGGAGCACACCGGGGAGCTGTTTTTT.

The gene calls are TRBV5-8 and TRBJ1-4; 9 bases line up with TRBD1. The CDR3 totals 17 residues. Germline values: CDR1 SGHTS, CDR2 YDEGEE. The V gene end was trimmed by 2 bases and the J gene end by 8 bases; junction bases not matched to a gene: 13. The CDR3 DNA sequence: TGTGCCAGCAGCTTTGGCCACAGGGGGCGTGGAAACGAAAAACTGTTTTTT. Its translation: CASSFGHRGRGNEKLFF.

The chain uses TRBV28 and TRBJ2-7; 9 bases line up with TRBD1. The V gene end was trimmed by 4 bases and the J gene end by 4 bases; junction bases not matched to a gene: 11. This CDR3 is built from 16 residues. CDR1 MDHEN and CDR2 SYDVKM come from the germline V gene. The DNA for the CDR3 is TGTGCCAGCAGTTCGTCTACAGGGGGCTCGGGTTACGAGCAGTACTTC. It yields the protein CASSSSTGGSGYEQYF.

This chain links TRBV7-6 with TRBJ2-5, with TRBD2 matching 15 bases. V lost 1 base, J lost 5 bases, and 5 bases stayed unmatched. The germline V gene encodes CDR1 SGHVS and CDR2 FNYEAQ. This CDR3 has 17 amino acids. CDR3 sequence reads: CASSLGTSGGAIETQYF. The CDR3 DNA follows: TGTGCCAGCAGCTTAGGGACTAGCGGGGGGGCCATCGAGACCCAGTACTTC.

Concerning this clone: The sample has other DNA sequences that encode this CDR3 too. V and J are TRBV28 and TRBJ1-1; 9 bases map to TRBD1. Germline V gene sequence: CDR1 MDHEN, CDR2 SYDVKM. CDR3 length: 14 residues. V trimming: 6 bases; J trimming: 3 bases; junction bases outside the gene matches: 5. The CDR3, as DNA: TGTGCCAGCAGCTCGGGACAGGGAGACACTGAAGCTTTCTTT. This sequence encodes CASSSGQGDTEAFF.

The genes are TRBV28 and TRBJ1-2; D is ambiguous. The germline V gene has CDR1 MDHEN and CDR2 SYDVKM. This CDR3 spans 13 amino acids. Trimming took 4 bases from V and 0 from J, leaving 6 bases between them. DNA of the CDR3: TGTGCCAGCAGTTCTCCAGCTAACTATGGCTACACCTTC. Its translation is CASSSPANYGYTF.

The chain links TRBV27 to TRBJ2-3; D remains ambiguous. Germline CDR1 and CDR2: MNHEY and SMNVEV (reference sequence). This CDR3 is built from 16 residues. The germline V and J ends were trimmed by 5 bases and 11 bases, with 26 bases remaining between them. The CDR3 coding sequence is TGTGCCAGCAGTCAACTCGAGGCAGCAAGTGGAAGGAGGCAGTATTTT. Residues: CASSQLEAASGRRQYF.

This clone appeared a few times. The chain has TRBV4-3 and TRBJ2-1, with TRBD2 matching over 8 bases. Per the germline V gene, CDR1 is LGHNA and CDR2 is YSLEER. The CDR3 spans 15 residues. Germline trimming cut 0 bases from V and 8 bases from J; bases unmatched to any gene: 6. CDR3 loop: CASSQEGAGGDEQFF. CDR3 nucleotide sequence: TGCGCCAGCAGCCAAGAAGGGGCGGGGGGCGATGAGCAGTTCTTC.

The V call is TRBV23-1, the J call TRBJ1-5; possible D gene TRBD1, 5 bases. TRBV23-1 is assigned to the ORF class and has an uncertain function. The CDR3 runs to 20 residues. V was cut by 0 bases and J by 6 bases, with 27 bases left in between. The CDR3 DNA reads TGCGCCAGCAGTCAATCGGGTAGGGGACTGTTACCACCTGGGGGTCAGCCCCAGCATTTT. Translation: CASSQSGRGLLPPGGQPQHF.

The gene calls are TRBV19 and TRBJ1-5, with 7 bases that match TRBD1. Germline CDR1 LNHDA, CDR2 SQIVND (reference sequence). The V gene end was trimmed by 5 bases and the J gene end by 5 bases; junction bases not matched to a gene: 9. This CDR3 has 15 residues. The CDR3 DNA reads TGTGCCAGTAGTGCACTAACAGGGGAATATCAGCCCCAGCATTTT. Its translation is CASSALTGEYQPQHF.

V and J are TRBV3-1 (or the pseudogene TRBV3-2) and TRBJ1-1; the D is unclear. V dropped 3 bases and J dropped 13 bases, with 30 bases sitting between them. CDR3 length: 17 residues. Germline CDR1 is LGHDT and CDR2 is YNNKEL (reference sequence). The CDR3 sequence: CASSQILSLGGILRGFF. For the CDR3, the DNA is TGTGCCAGCAGCCAGATTCTTTCCCTCGGCGGGATCTTGAGAGGTTTCTTT.

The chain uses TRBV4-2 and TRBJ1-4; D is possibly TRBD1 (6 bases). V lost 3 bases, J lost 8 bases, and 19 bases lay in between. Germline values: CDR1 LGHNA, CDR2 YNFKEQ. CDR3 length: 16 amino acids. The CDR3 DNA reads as TGTGCCAGCAGCCAGTATAAGAGGGACACTGGAGAAAAACTGTTTTTT. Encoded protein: CASSQYKRDTGEKLFF.

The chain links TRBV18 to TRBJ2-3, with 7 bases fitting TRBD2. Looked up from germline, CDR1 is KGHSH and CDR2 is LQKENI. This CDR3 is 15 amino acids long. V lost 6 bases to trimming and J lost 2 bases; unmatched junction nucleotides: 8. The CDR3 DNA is TGTGCCAGCTCGCCCCCGGGACTAAACACAGATACGCAGTATTTT. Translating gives CASSPPGLNTDTQYF.

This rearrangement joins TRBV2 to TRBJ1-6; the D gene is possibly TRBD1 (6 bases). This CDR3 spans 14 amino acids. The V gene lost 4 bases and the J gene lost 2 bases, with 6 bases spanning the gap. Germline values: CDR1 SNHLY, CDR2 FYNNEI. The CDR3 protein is CASSGTAYNSPLHF. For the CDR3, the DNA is TGTGCCAGCAGTGGGACAGCCTATAATTCACCCCTCCACTTT.

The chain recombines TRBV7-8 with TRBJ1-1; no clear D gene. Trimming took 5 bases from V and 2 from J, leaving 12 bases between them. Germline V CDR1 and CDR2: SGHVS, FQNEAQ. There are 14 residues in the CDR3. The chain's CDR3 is CASSPWRDNTEAFF. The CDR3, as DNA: TGTGCCAGCAGCCCCTGGAGAGATAACACTGAAGCTTTCTTT.